One and the same sample provided the 15 T cell receptor beta chains below, sequenced in a study of shared clonotypes between healthy human individuals. Profiled with immunoSEQ multiplex PCR; TCRdb holds only in-frame clones, not every one. This table has approximately 500,000 clones, 90% to 97% appearing once. Sequenced material: naive CD4+ T cells sorted from blood. Sample subset: CD45RA+ positively selected. The origin of the receptors is a woman aged 30 to 39 in good health.

This chain joins TRBV15 and TRBJ2-7; 7 bases fit TRBD1. V lost 4 bases, J lost 1 base, and 7 bases stayed unmatched. CDR1 LNHNV and CDR2 YYDKDF come from the germline V gene (reference sequence). This CDR3 has 15 residues. In DNA, the CDR3 is TGTGCCACCAGCAACCGGGACAGTCGATCCTACGAGCAGTACTTC. Translated: CATSNRDSRSYEQYF. Using reference TRBV15 and TRBJ2-7 for the parts outside the CDR3, the full variable domain is DAMVIQNPRYQVTQFGKPVTLSCSQTLNHNVMYWYQQKSSQAPKLLFHYYDKDFNNEADTPDNFQSRRPNTSFCFLDIRSPGLGDTAMYLCATSNRDSRSYEQYFGPGTRLTVT.

The CDR3 protein is CASSEARSPSGKLFF. The DNA of the CDR3 is TGTGCCAGCAGTGAAGCGAGGAGCCCTTCAGGAAAACTGTTTTTT. The chain joins TRBV2 to TRBJ1-4; D unresolved. CDR3 length: 15 residues. Trimming removed 0 bases from V and 10 bases from J, with 15 bases in between. Germline V gene data show CDR1 as SNHLY and CDR2 as FYNNEI.

The chain is built from TRBV6-1 and TRBJ1-4; weak D call: TRBD1 (5 bases). CDR3 length equals 15 residues. Germline V gene data show CDR1 as MNHNS and CDR2 as SASEGT. V was cut by 7 bases and J by 5 bases, with 17 bases left in between. The CDR3 DNA sequence: TGTGCCAGCACTGACAGCGGACGCGAGAATGAAAAACTGTTTTTT. It specifies CASTDSGRENEKLFF.

The chain has TRBV30 and TRBJ1-5; D gene uncertain. The germline V and J ends were trimmed by 5 bases and 0 bases, with 11 bases remaining between them. The length of the CDR3 is 14 residues. Germline CDR1 reads GTSNPN; CDR2 reads SVGIG (reference sequence). The DNA of the CDR3 is TGTGCCTGGGGAACAAAGTATAGCAATCAGCCCCAGCATTTT. Translated, it gives CAWGTKYSNQPQHF.

CDR3 sequence reads: CASSLVRDRPYEQYF. The CDR3 region has the DNA TGTGCCAGCAGCTTAGTCAGGGACAGGCCCTACGAGCAGTACTTC. The gene calls are TRBV11-2 and TRBJ2-7; 8 bases fit TRBD1. The CDR3 is 15 residues long. Per germline, CDR1 SGHAT and CDR2 FQNNGV. Germline trimming cut 1 base from V and 2 bases from J; bases unmatched to any gene: 4.

CDR3 sequence (DNA): TGTGCCAGCAGCTTAGGTAGCGGGACCGACAATGAGCAGTTCTTC. This gives the protein CASSLGSGTDNEQFF. The genes are TRBV7-2 and TRBJ2-1, with 8 bases matching TRBD2. The V and J ends lost 1 base and 5 bases, in that order; junction bases with no gene match: 4. Germline V gene lookup returns CDR1 SGHTA and CDR2 FQGNSA. The CDR3 loop spans 15 amino acids.

The V and J genes are TRBV2 and TRBJ2-3; D is uncertain. CDR1 and CDR2 from the germline V gene are SNHLY and FYNNEI. The V end was cut by 7 bases, the J end by 3 bases, with 5 bases between. CDR3 length: 11 residues. The CDR3 DNA is TGTGCCAGCATTGAGACAGATACGCAGTATTTT. Residues: CASIETDTQYF.

As for this clone: This same CDR3 is encoded by further DNA sequences in the sample. The J gene is TRBJ2-5, the V gene TRBV6-1, with D perhaps matching TRBD2 (6 bases). The germline gives CDR1 MNHNS, CDR2 SASEGT. The CDR3 is 12 amino acids. Trimming pared 6 bases from V and 3 bases from J, leaving 8 bases between. In DNA form, the CDR3 reads TGTGCCAGCAGCTTAGCGGAAGAGACCCAGTACTTC. Amino acid sequence: CASSLAEETQYF.

This clone was seen just once. This chain links TRBV19 with TRBJ1-6; 7 bases map to TRBD1. The CDR3 loop spans 17 amino acids. Germline V gene sequence: CDR1 LNHDA, CDR2 SQIVND (reference sequence). Unmatched junction bases numbered 17, after V lost 6 bases and J lost 9 bases. This chain's CDR3 is CASSSKTGSGVGSPLHF. In DNA form, the CDR3 reads TGTGCCAGTAGCTCCAAGACAGGGTCCGGGGTAGGTTCACCCCTCCACTTT. The full variable domain, rest sourced from reference TRBV19 and TRBJ1-6, is DGGITQSPKYLFRKEGQNVTLSCEQNLNHDAMYWYRQDPGQGLRLIYYSQIVNDFQKGDIAEGYSVSREKKESFPLTVTSAQKNPTAFYLCASSSKTGSGVGSPLHFGNGTRLTVT.

V usage is TRBV18 and J usage is TRBJ1-2; the match to TRBD1 covers 7 bases. The CDR3 consists of 15 residues. The V gene's germline CDR1 is KGHSH and CDR2 LQKENI. J gave up 9 bases and V 4 bases, and 14 bases lay outside the gene matches. CDR3 region: CASSRDRGGGSSYTF. CDR3 in DNA: TGTGCCAGCTCACGCGACCGAGGGGGCGGGAGTAGCTACACCTTC.

The V and J genes are TRBV19 and TRBJ2-1; TRBD1 matches at 9 bases. CDR1 LNHDA and CDR2 SQIVND come from the germline V gene (reference sequence). Trimming removed 5 bases from V and 4 bases from J; junction bases left unmatched: 9. This CDR3 spans 16 amino acids. In DNA form, the CDR3 reads TGTGCCAGTAGTGGTACCGGGACAGGGAGTTACAATGAGCAGTTCTTC. Amino acids: CASSGTGTGSYNEQFF.

The CDR3 DNA reads as TGTGCCAGTAGTAAGTCACAAAGTTTGAGCTACACCTTC. Protein: CASSKSQSLSYTF. The V call is TRBV19, the J call TRBJ1-2, with D unclear. The germline V gene encodes CDR1 LNHDA and CDR2 SQIVND (reference sequence). This CDR3 region has 13 residues. Trimming stripped 4 bases from V and 9 bases from J, with 15 bases between. The whole variable domain, filled in from reference TRBV19 and TRBJ1-2, reads DGGITQSPKYLFRKEGQNVTLSCEQNLNHDAMYWYRQDPGQGLRLIYYSQIVNDFQKGDIAEGYSVSREKKESFPLTVTSAQKNPTAFYLCASSKSQSLSYTFGSGTRLTVV.

V and J are TRBV2 and TRBJ1-6; 7 nucleotides match TRBD1. The length of the CDR3 is 13 residues. The ends lost 6 bases at V and 10 bases at J; junction bases unmatched: 6. CDR1 and CDR2 from the germline V gene are SNHLY and FYNNEI. CDR3 in amino acids: CASSDRVDSPLHF. DNA of the CDR3: TGTGCCAGCAGCGACAGGGTTGACTCACCCCTCCACTTT.

Points on this clone: Other DNA sequences in this sample translate to the same CDR3. The rearrangement links TRBV28 to TRBJ1-5; the D is unclear. Trimming cost V 6 bases and J 4 bases, with 7 bases left between them. The germline CDR1 and CDR2 sequences are MDHEN and SYDVKM. The CDR3 has 12 residues. CDR3 bases: TGTGCCAGCAGAAGTTCGAATCAGCCCCAGCATTTT. It codes for CASRSSNQPQHF.

V and J are TRBV6-6 and TRBJ2-7, with 8 nucleotides matching TRBD2. This CDR3 comprises 11 residues. The germline V gene has CDR1 MNHNY and CDR2 SVGAGI (reference sequence). CDR3 loop: CASGGRLEQYF. CDR3 in DNA: TGTGCTAGCGGCGGGAGGCTCGAGCAGTACTTC.